This TCR beta chain originates from a study of vaccination effects on CD4 cells after COVID-19. Germline V gene data show CDR1 as SGHNT and CDR2 as YYREEE (reference sequence). The CDR3 sequence is 14 residues long. V was clipped by 6 bases and J by 13 bases; unmatched bases: 13. A word on this clone: The target antigen is unknown.

After expansion with viral peptide pools in the ViraFEST assay, antigen-specific CD4+ T cells were sequenced. Upon completion of more than 9 days in culture, CD4+ T cells were isolated. BNT162b2 vaccine or mRNA-1273 vaccine was given to participants in two doses. The table came from immunoSEQ multiplex PCR; TCRdb's copy has only in-frame clones and leaves some out. The data contain roughly 15,000 clones, approximately 70% of them singletons. Source: CD4+ T cells from PBMCs cultured with SARS-CoV-2 spike peptides, taken after COVID-19 vaccination. This sequence joins TRBV5-4 and TRBJ1-6; 7 nucleotides match TRBD1. The TCR was taken from a human donor who received a COVID-19 vaccine. In DNA form, the CDR3 reads TGTGCCAGCACCATAGACAGGGATAAAGATCCCCTCCACTTT. Residues: CASTIDRDKDPLHF. The full variable domain, with the rest looked up from reference TRBV5-4 and TRBJ1-6, is ETGVTQSPTHLIKTRGQQVTLRCSSQSGHNTVSWYQQALGQGPQFIFQYYREEENGRGNFPPRFSGLQFPNYSSELNVNALELDDSALYLCASTIDRDKDPLHFGNGTRLTVT.